This TCR beta chain was sequenced in a study of T cell responses to AZD1222 COVID-19 vaccine (dated by TCRdb to the early 2020s). The study in broad terms: AZD1222 recipients whose second dose came at about 4 weeks and those whose second dose came at about 12 weeks were combined into one group, since spike-specific TCR depth and breadth did not differ between the two schedules. A total of more than 230 trial participants underwent TCR sequencing, of whom about 210 had received two doses of AZD1222 and about 26 had received two doses of the MenACWY control vaccine. Trial participants were enrolled by age into subgroups of 18-55, 56-69 and 70-plus years, and roughly 160, 29 and 62 TCR-sequenced participants, respectively, were included in these subgroups.

This specimen's time point label, interpreted: baseline before first vaccination. The vaccinee samples were drawn from two UK trials, COV001 and COV002, one of which was a single-blind randomized controlled phase 2/3 trial testing AZD1222 (ChAdOx1 nCoV-19) in healthy adults. For TCRbeta chain sequencing, PBMC samples were collected from trial participants at day 0 and at day 28 after the second dose. The CDR3 regions of human TCRbeta chains were analyzed by immunosequencing. As for the authors' bioinformatics: Repertoire TCRs were checked for matches against a reference library of SARS-CoV-2-specific TCRs that had been generated using the MIRA antigen-specificity platform. Breadth was defined as the fraction of unique TCRs that were SARS-CoV-2-associated, and depth was defined as the fraction of total T cells that were SARS-CoV-2-associated. Using the MIRA data, each spike-specific TCR was assigned both to the spike region to which the TCR was reactive and to a CD4 or CD8 class. Log10-transformed breadth and depth values were compared by one-way ANOVA with Sidak's multiple comparisons tests. Sourced from immuneACCESS, this table was stored by TCRdb with only in-frame sequences that have V and J called. A share of the clones is absent; for the studies checked, an unresolved V gene accounts for under half, and the remainder has no known explanation. That table is the source of V, J and clone size, and D and trimming were worked out from the DNA. Within this sample are some 130,000 clones, with over 75% of them counted one time only. Less than 8.5% of the sample rests with the top ten.

Overall study outcomes, separate from this receptor: Because no day 14 peak-response samples were available, the repertoires could be characterized only after the peak T cell response. Reportedly, close to half of the unique spike-specific TCRs recognized epitopes lying outside the regions that are mutated in the B.1.351 and B.1.1.7 variants. Conclusions about previously exposed vaccinees were limited because only five to seven AZD1222 recipients were SARS-CoV-2 seropositive at baseline. CD4 TCRs associated with the vaccine covered the entire spike protein, and the dominant responses were in regions 160-218 and 743-854. The 56-69-year group was small, and its depth increase did not reach significance, likely because of low power. Participants were mostly white British, with more females than males. The authors suggested clonal diversity may have been underestimated. After two AZD1222 doses, both the breadth and the depth of spike-specific TCRs were significantly higher than at day 0 and than in MenACWY recipients.

As regards this clone: Its antigen has not been determined. Per-nucleotide qualities are absent, and no much larger clonotype sits a single base away.

Sequences were derived from peripheral blood, sampled on day 0 of AZD1222 vaccination. The sequence was obtained from an adult in good health.

The sequenced DNA is TGCAGCGTTGCATGGCAGGGAGGGGAGACCCAGTACTTC. It encodes CSVAWQGGETQYF. This chain joins TRBV29-1 to TRBJ2-5; 7 middle bases align to TRBD2. CDR1 SQVTM and CDR2 ANQGSEA were looked up in the germline V gene. There are 13 amino acids in the CDR3, from cysteine to phenylalanine inclusive. The CDR3 DNA has 39 bases and is translated from base 1. The junction shows trimming of 4 bases on V and 5 bases on J, and the gene matches do not reach 7 bases of it.